Sequencing of this T cell receptor beta chain was carried out in a study of Graves' ophthalmopathy and Graves' hyperthyroidism. Details on this clonotype: The antigen remains undetermined. This may be a read error: a much more frequent sequence differs by one nucleotide.

TCR beta CDR3 amplification used RNA transcripts. HTBI-primed first-round RT-PCR preceded second-round multiplex PCR. One entry per CDR3 protein results from TCRdb running MiXCR on the multiplex PCR reads. This table has some 370,000 distinct CDR3 sequences, approximately 18% appearing once. Hyperthyroidism was considered stable when no ophthalmopathy appeared within 18 months of follow-up. Hyperthyroidism patients were newly diagnosed, ill under 2 months, and aged 18 to 65 years. No donor had other autoimmune disease, uncontrolled infection, pregnancy or lactation. The CDR3 is made up of 13 amino acids. Germline CDR1 and CDR2: ENHRY and SYGVKD. Trimming left V 8 bases short and J 10 bases short, with 18 bases between. General study results and limits: Sensitivity of about 90% and specificity of nearly 82% were achieved when a 13-signature model separated ophthalmopathy from stable hyperthyroidism.

The chain uses TRBV10-3 and TRBJ1-5, with D possibly being TRBD1 (5 bases). The specimen was peripheral blood. This TCR was recovered from an adult woman with stable Graves' hyperthyroidism. For the CDR3, the DNA is TGTGCCATCCGGGACGAAGGCGGTCATCCCCAGCATTTT. Translated, it gives CAIRDEGGHPQHF.